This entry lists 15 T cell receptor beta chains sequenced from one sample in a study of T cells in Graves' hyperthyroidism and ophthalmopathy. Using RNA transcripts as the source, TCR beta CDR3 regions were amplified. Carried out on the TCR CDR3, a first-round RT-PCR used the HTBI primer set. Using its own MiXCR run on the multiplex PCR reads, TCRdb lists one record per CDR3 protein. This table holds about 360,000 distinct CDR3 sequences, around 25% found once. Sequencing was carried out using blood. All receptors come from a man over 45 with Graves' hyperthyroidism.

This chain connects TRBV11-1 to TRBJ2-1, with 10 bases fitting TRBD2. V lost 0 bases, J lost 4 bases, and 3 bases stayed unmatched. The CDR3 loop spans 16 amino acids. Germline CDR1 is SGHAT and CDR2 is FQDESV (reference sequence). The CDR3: CASSLATSGKYNEQFF. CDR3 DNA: TGTGCCAGCAGCTTAGCAACTAGCGGGAAATACAATGAGCAGTTCTTC.

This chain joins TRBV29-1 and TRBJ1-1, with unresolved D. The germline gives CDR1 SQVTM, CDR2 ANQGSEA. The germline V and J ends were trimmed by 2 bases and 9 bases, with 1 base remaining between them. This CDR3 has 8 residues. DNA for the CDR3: TGCAGCGTTGAAAAAGCTTTCTTT. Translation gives CSVEKAFF.

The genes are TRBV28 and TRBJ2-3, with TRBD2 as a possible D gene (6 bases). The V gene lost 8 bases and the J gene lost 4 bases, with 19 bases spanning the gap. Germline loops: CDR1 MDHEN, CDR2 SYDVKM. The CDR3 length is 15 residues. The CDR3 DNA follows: TGTGCCAGCTCCACCGGCGGGGCACCGGCAGATACGCAGTATTTT. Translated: CASSTGGAPADTQYF.

CDR3 DNA sequence: TGTGCCAGCAGCTCAGAGGGACTGGGATCGACCGAGCAGTACTTC. This codes for CASSSEGLGSTEQYF. The chain joins TRBV7-9 to TRBJ2-7, with D possibly matching TRBD2 (6 bases). This CDR3 has 15 residues. Germline V gives CDR1 SEHNR, CDR2 FQNEAQ (reference sequence). With 4 bases removed from V and 6 bases from J, the gap between germline ends came to 19 bases.

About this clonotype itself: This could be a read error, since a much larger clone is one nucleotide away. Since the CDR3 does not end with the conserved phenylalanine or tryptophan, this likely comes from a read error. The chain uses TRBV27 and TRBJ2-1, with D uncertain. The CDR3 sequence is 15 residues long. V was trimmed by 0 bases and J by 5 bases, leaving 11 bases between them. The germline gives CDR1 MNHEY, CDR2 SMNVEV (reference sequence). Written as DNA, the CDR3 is TGTGCCAGCAGTTTATCGTTGGGTTTGGACAATGAGCAGTTCCTC. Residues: CASSLSLGLDNEQFL.

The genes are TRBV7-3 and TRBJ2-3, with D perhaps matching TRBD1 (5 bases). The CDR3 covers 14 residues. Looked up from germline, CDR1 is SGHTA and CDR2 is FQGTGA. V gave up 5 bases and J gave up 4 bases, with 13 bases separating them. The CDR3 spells CASSQGATSDTQYF. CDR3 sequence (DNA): TGTGCCAGCAGCCAAGGGGCTACGTCAGATACGCAGTATTTT. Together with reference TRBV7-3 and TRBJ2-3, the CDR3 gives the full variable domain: GAGVSQTPSNKVTEKGKYVELRCDPISGHTALYWYRQSLGQGPEFLIYFQGTGAADDSGLPNDRFFAVRPEGSVSTLKIQRTERGDSAVYLCASSQGATSDTQYFGPGTRLTVL.

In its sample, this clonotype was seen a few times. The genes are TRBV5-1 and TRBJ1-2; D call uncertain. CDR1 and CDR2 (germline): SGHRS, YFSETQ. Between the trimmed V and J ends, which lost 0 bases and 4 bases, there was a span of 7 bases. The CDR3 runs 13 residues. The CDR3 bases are TGCGCCAGCAGCTTGGACTGGGGCTATGGCTACACCTTC. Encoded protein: CASSLDWGYGYTF.

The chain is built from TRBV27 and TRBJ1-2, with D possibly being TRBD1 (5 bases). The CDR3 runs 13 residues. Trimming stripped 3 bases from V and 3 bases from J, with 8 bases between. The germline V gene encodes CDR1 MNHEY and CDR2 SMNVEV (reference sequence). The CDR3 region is CASSFSRDYGYTF. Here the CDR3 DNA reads TGTGCCAGCAGTTTCAGCAGGGACTATGGCTACACCTTC.

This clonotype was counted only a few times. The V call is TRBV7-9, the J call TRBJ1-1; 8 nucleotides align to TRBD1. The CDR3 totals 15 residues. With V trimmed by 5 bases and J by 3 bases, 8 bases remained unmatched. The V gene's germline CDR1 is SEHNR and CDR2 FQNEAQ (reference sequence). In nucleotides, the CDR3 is TGTGCCAGCAGCCACGGACAGGGAGGGGACACTGAAGCTTTCTTT. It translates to CASSHGQGGDTEAFF. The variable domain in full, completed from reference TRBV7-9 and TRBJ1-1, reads DTGVSQNPRHKITKRGQNVTFRCDPISEHNRLYWYRQTLGQGPEFLTYFQNEAQLEKSRLLSDRFSAERPKGSFSTLEIQRTEQGDSAMYLCASSHGQGGDTEAFFGQGTRLTVV.

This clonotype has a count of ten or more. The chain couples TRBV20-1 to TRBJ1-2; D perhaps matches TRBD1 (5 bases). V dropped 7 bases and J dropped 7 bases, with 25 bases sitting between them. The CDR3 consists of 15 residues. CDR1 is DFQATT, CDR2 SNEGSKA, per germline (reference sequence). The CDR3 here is CSGLSTEGTLGGYTF. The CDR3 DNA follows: TGCAGTGGCCTCTCGACAGAGGGTACCCTTGGTGGCTACACCTTC.

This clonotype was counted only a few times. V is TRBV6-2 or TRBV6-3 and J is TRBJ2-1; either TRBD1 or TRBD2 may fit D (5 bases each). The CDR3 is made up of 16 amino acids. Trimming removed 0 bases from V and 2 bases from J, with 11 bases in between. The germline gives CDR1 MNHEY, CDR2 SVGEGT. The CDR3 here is CASSYSTGPAYNEQFF. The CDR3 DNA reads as TGTGCCAGCAGTTACTCGACGGGACCTGCCTACAATGAGCAGTTCTTC.

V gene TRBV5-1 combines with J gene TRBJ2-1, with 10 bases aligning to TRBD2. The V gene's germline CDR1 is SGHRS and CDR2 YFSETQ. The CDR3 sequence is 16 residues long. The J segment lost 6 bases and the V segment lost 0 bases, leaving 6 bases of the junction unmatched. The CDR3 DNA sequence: TGCGCCAGCAGCTTGGTAGCTTTAGCGGGGGGCAATGAGCAGTTCTTC. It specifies CASSLVALAGGNEQFF.

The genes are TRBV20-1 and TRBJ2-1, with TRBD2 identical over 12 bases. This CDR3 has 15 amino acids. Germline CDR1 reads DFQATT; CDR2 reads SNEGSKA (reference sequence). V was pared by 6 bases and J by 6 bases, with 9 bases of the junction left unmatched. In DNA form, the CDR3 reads TGCAGTGCCCTCCGACTAGCGGGAGATGGCAATGAGCAGTTCTTC. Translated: CSALRLAGDGNEQFF.

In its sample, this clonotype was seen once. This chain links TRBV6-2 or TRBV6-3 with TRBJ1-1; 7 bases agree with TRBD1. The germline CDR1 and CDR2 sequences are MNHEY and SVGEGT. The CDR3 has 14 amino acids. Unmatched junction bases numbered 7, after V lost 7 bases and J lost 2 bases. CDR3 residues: CASTYQGENTEAFF. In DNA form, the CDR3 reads TGTGCCAGCACCTATCAGGGGGAAAACACTGAAGCTTTCTTT.

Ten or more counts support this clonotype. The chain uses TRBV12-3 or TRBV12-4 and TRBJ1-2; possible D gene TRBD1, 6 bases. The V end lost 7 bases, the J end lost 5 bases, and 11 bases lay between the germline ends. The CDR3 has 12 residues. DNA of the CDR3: TGTGCCAGCACCCCAGGGGAATATGGCTACACCTTC. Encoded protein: CASTPGEYGYTF.